What follows is one T cell receptor beta chain and its context. Being one base from a much bigger clone, this may be a read error. Preparation of the TCRbeta library involved a method that used unique molecular identifiers. TCRdb reprocessed the PCR reads with MiXCR, giving one entry per CDR3 protein. Among some 550,000 distinct CDR3 sequences, about 23% were seen once, and the ten largest hold roughly 13%. The sample comes from a study of T-cell reconstitution after alpha-beta-depleted transplantation in children. The source material was PBMCs, mostly from graft donor cells, sampled 360 days after TCRalphabeta/CD19-depleted stem cell transplant. This TCR was sampled from a boy in the first two years of life who had a stem cell transplant for acute myeloid leukemia, so the T cells may come from the graft donor.

The DNA of the CDR3 is TGCGCCAGCAGCACACATAGCTCTACCACTGGAGCTTTCTTT. This encodes CASSTHSSTTGAFF. The chain employs TRBV5-1 and TRBJ1-1, with no clear D. Looked up from germline, CDR1 is SGHRS and CDR2 is YFSETQ. The CDR3 covers 14 residues.